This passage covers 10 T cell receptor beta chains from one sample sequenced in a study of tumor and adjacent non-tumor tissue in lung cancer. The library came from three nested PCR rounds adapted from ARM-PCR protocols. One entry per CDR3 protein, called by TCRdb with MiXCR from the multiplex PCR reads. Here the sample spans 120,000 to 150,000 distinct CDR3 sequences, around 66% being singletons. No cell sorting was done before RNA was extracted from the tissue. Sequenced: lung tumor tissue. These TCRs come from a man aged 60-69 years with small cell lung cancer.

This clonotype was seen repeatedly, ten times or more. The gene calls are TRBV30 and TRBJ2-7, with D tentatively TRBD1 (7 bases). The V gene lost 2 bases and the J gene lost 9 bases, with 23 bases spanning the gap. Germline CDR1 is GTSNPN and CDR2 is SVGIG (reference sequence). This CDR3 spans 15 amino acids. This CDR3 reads CAWSLAGGHLRGQYF. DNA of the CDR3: TGTGCCTGGAGTTTGGCAGGGGGGCACCTACGTGGGCAGTACTTC. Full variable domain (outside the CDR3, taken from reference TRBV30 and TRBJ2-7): SQTIHQWPATLVQPVGSPLSLECTVEGTSNPNLYWYRQAAGRGLQLLFYSVGIGQISSEVPQNLSASRPQDRQFILSSKKLLLSDSGFYLCAWSLAGGHLRGQYFGPGTRLTVT.

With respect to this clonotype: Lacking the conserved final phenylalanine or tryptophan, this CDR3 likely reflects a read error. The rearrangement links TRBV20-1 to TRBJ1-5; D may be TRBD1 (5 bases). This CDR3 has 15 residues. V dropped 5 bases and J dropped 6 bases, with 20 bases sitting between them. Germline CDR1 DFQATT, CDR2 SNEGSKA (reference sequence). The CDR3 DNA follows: TGCAGTGCTGCCCGATATGCGGGCGACAGTCAGCCCCAGCATTAT. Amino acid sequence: CSAARYAGDSQPQHY.

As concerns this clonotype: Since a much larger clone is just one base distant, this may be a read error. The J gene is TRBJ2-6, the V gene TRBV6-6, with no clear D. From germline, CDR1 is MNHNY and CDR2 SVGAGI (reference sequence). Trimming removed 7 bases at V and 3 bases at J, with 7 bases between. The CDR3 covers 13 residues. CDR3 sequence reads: CASTLDGANVLTF. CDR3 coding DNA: TGTGCCAGCACTTTGGATGGGGCCAACGTCCTGACTTTC.

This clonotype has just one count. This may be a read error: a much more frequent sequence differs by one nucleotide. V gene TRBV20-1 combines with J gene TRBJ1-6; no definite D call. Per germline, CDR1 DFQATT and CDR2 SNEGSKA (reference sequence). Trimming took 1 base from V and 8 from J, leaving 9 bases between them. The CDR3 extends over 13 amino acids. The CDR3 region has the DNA TGCAGTGCTAGAGGGGGAGAGGATTCACCCCTCCACTTT. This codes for CSARGGEDSPLHF.

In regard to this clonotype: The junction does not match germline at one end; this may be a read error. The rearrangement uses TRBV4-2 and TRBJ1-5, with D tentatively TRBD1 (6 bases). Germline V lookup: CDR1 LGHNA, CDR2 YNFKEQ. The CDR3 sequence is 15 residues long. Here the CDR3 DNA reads TGTGCCAGCAGCGGGGAGGGGGGTAGTAATCAGCCCCGGCATTTT. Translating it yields CASSGEGGSNQPRHF.

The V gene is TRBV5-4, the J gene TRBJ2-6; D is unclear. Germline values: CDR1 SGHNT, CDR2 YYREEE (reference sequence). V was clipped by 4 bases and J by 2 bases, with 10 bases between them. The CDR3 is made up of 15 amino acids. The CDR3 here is CASSPGFTGANVLTF. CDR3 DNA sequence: TGTGCCAGCAGCCCAGGATTCACTGGGGCCAACGTCCTGACTTTC.

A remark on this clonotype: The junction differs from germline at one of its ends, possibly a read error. The CDR3 is CAVRRGTGGDEQFF. The CDR3 bases are TGTGCCGTCAGGCGCGGGACAGGGGGCGATGAGCAGTTCTTC. The chain recombines TRBV10-3 with TRBJ2-1; TRBD1 agrees at 12 bases. Per germline, CDR1 ENHRY and CDR2 SYGVKD. The CDR3 contains 14 residues.

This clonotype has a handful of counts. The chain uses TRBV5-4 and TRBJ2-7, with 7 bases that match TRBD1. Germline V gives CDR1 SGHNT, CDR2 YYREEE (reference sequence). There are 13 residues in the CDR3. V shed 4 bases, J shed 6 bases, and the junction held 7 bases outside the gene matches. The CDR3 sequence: CASSIDRVGEQYF. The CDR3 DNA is TGTGCCAGCAGCATAGACAGGGTGGGCGAGCAGTACTTC. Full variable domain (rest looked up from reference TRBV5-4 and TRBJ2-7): ETGVTQSPTHLIKTRGQQVTLRCSSQSGHNTVSWYQQALGQGPQFIFQYYREEENGRGNFPPRFSGLQFPNYSSELNVNALELDDSALYLCASSIDRVGEQYFGPGTRLTVT.

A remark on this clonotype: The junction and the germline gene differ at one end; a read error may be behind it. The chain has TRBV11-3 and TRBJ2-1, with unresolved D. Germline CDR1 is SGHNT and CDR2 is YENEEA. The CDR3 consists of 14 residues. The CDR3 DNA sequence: TGTGCCAGCAGCTTGGAGACTGGCGGCAATAAGCAGTTCTTC. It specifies CASSLETGGNKQFF.

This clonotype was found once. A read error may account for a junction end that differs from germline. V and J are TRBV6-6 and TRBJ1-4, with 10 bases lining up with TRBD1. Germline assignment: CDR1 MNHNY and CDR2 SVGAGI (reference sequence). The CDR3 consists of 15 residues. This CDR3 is CVSSYIGQGDEKLFF. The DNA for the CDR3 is TGTGTCAGCAGTTACATTGGACAGGGGGATGAAAAACTGTTTTTC.